The 29 T cell receptor beta chains presented below share a single source sample, sequenced in a study of T cell changes during pregnancy in multiple sclerosis. The table came from immunoSEQ multiplex PCR; TCRdb's copy has only in-frame clones and leaves some out. The sample has 60,000 to 70,000 clones, approximately 89% seen once. The specimen comprised peripheral blood, sampled in the third trimester of pregnancy. The source of these receptors is a female donor in good health, enrolled as a control in a pregnancy study.

CDR3: CASEGRTSGGAETYEQYF. DNA for the CDR3: TGTGCCAGCGAAGGTCGGACTAGCGGGGGGGCGGAGACCTACGAGCAGTACTTC. The chain uses TRBV5-4 and TRBJ2-7; 15 bases are shared with TRBD2. This CDR3 is 18 amino acids long. The germline V gene encodes CDR1 SGHNT and CDR2 YYREEE (reference sequence). Germline trimming cut 7 bases from V and 2 bases from J; bases unmatched to any gene: 13.

This sequence joins TRBV30 and TRBJ1-2; D might be TRBD1 (6 bases). The germline V gene has CDR1 GTSNPN and CDR2 SVGIG (reference sequence). The CDR3 is 14 residues long. Trimming pared 2 bases from V and 8 bases from J, leaving 18 bases between. The CDR3, as DNA: TGTGCCTGGAGTCCCATCAGACAGGTCCAAGGCTACACCTTC. Translation gives CAWSPIRQVQGYTF.

This clone occurred once. The chain couples TRBV7-2 to TRBJ2-1; 7 nucleotides match TRBD1. After removal of 4 bases from V and 4 bases from J, the junction contained 7 bases not matched to a gene. CDR1 is SGHTA, CDR2 FQGNSA, per germline. The length of the CDR3 is 15 residues. The CDR3 protein is CASSSTGDRYNEQFF. The CDR3 DNA follows: TGTGCCAGCAGCTCAACAGGGGACCGATACAATGAGCAGTTCTTC. Full variable domain (remainder filled in from reference TRBV7-2 and TRBJ2-1): GAGVSQSPSNKVTEKGKDVELRCDPISGHTALYWYRQSLGQGLEFLIYFQGNSAPDKSGLPSDRFSAERTGGSVSTLTIQRTQQEDSAVYLCASSSTGDRYNEQFFGPGTRLTVL.

The chain is built from TRBV4-3 and TRBJ2-2; D possibly corresponds to TRBD1 (6 bases). V gave up 4 bases and J gave up 2 bases, with 11 bases separating them. Germline V CDR1 and CDR2: LGHNA, YSLEER. This CDR3 region has 15 residues. The CDR3 nucleotides read TGCGCCAGCAGCCCCGGGACACCTAACACCGGGGAGCTGTTTTTT. Translated: CASSPGTPNTGELFF.

The chain couples TRBV5-1 to TRBJ1-1; maybe TRBD1 (6 bases). Germline loops: CDR1 SGHRS, CDR2 YFSETQ. The CDR3 is 16 residues long. V lost 4 bases, J lost 5 bases, and 21 bases lay in between. CDR3 sequence reads: CASSTNPQGRETEAFF. The CDR3, as DNA: TGCGCCAGCAGCACCAATCCACAGGGTCGCGAAACTGAAGCTTTCTTT.

The V and J genes are TRBV28 and TRBJ2-7; perhaps TRBD1 as D (8 bases). Between the trimmed V and J ends, which lost 7 bases and 2 bases, there was a span of 12 bases. This CDR3 spans 13 amino acids. The germline V gene has CDR1 MDHEN and CDR2 SYDVKM. CDR3 coding DNA: TGTGCCAGCAAAACAGGGGGGGCCTACGAGCAGTACTTC. Translation gives CASKTGGAYEQYF.

The chain joins TRBV5-4 to TRBJ1-1; 10 positions match TRBD1. The CDR3 has 15 amino acids. The V and J ends lost 2 bases and 6 bases, in that order; junction bases with no gene match: 7. The germline V gene encodes CDR1 SGHNT and CDR2 YYREEE (reference sequence). The CDR3 sequence is CASSLGTGARAEAFF. CDR3 DNA: TGTGCCAGCAGCTTAGGGACAGGGGCTAGGGCTGAAGCTTTCTTT.

This clone has a single count. The chain combines TRBV7-2 with TRBJ1-5, with a tentative D call TRBD1 (6 bases). In germline, CDR1 is SGHTA, CDR2 FQGNSA. The CDR3 sequence is 17 residues long. V lost 0 bases, J lost 0 bases, and 12 bases lay in between. The CDR3 DNA reads TGTGCCAGCAGCTTAGCGCGGGGGCCTAATAGCAATCAGCCCCAGCATTTT. Translating gives CASSLARGPNSNQPQHF. Variable domain in full (rest from reference TRBV7-2 and TRBJ1-5): GAGVSQSPSNKVTEKGKDVELRCDPISGHTALYWYRQSLGQGLEFLIYFQGNSAPDKSGLPSDRFSAERTGGSVSTLTIQRTQQEDSAVYLCASSLARGPNSNQPQHFGDGTRLSIL.

The rearrangement joins TRBV4-3 to TRBJ2-7; possible D gene TRBD2, 6 bases. The ends were cut back, 4 bases at V and 3 bases at J, with 10 bases in the middle. Germline V gene sequence: CDR1 LGHNA, CDR2 YSLEER. CDR3 length equals 13 residues. In nucleotides, the CDR3 is TGCGCCAGCAGCCGGGACTCCTACTACGAGCAGTACTTC. Translation gives CASSRDSYYEQYF.

This chain links TRBV4-1 with TRBJ2-7; TRBD1 is a possible D gene (6 bases). V was shortened by 0 bases and J by 3 bases, with 12 bases between the two germline ends. The germline V gene has CDR1 MGHRA and CDR2 YSYEKL. The CDR3 runs to 15 residues. CDR3 sequence (DNA): TGCGCCAGCAGCCAAGATCCCAGGGGTGGCTACGAGCAGTACTTC. Protein product: CASSQDPRGGYEQYF.

The chain recombines TRBV28 with TRBJ1-1, with D maybe TRBD1 (6 bases). V was clipped by 3 bases and J by 0 bases, with 11 bases between them. Germline V gene data show CDR1 as MDHEN and CDR2 as SYDVKM. This CDR3 region has 15 residues. CDR3 coding DNA: TGTGCCAGCAGTTTTCAGGGGACCGTGAACACTGAAGCTTTCTTT. Translation gives CASSFQGTVNTEAFF.

The chain employs TRBV6-6 and TRBJ2-2, with D possibly TRBD2 on 6 matching bases. This CDR3 is 15 amino acids long. Trimming left V 0 bases short and J 5 bases short, with 10 bases between. Germline lookup yields CDR1 MNHNY and CDR2 SVGAGI (reference sequence). The CDR3 nucleotides read TGTGCCAGCAGTTACTCCCCGGGGGTTACCGGGGAGCTGTTTTTT. Protein product: CASSYSPGVTGELFF.

The chain combines TRBV7-8 with TRBJ1-5, with D maybe TRBD1 (5 bases). The V and J ends lost 1 base and 3 bases respectively, with 10 bases between them. There are 15 residues in the CDR3. The germline gives CDR1 SGHVS, CDR2 FQNEAQ. The CDR3 is CASSLGMGPNQPQHF. The CDR3 DNA is TGTGCCAGCAGCTTAGGGATGGGGCCCAATCAGCCCCAGCATTTT.

The chain uses TRBV14 and TRBJ2-7; 8 bases map to TRBD1. Germline trimming cut 10 bases from V and 3 bases from J; bases unmatched to any gene: 5. The CDR3 runs 12 residues. Germline CDR1 is SGHDN and CDR2 is FVKESK. CDR3 residues: CAIKDRDYEQYF. CDR3 DNA: TGTGCCATAAAGGACAGGGACTACGAGCAGTACTTC.

V gene TRBV19 combines with J gene TRBJ1-5, with TRBD1 as a possible D gene (5 bases). Between the trimmed V and J ends, which lost 7 bases and 0 bases, there was a span of 16 bases. Looked up from germline, CDR1 is LNHDA and CDR2 is SQIVND (reference sequence). The CDR3 spans 16 residues. The CDR3 sequence: CASTRTGDYSNQPQHF. The CDR3 nucleotides read TGTGCCAGTACCCGAACGGGGGATTATAGCAATCAGCCCCAGCATTTT.

The chain uses TRBV30 and TRBJ1-3, with TRBD1 matching over 9 bases. This CDR3 is built from 16 residues. V trimming: 3 bases; J trimming: 0 bases; junction bases outside the gene matches: 6. Germline V gene lookup returns CDR1 GTSNPN and CDR2 SVGIG (reference sequence). CDR3 nucleotides: TGTGCCTGGAGCCTGGGACAGGGTTTCTCTGGAAACACCATATATTTT. Protein product: CAWSLGQGFSGNTIYF.

This clone has just a few counts. The rearrangement links TRBV7-2 to TRBJ2-7, with 8 nucleotides matching TRBD1. This CDR3 has 15 residues. The germline V gene has CDR1 SGHTA and CDR2 FQGNSA. V shed 4 bases and J 2 bases; nucleotides not matched to a gene: 7. The CDR3 loop is CASSSPDRATYEQYF. The CDR3 nucleotides read TGTGCCAGCAGCTCCCCGGACAGGGCCACCTACGAGCAGTACTTC.

The chain uses TRBV4-1 and TRBJ1-3; 9 bases align to TRBD1. This CDR3 has 16 residues. Germline V CDR1 and CDR2: MGHRA, YSYEKL. V dropped 1 base and J dropped 2; count of bases not matched to a gene: 3. The CDR3 DNA sequence: TGCGCCAGCAGCCAAGCCGGGACAGGGCCTGGAAACACCATATATTTT. Translation gives CASSQAGTGPGNTIYF.

J is TRBJ2-7 and V is TRBV29-1; 11 positions agree with TRBD1. The CDR3 is 14 residues long. V shed 5 bases and J 1 base; nucleotides not matched to a gene: 4. Looked up from germline, CDR1 is SQVTM and CDR2 is ANQGSEA. The CDR3 is CSVSRDRGSYEQYF. The DNA for the CDR3 is TGCAGCGTTTCTCGGGACAGGGGGTCCTACGAGCAGTACTTC.

The V and J genes are TRBV7-6 and TRBJ1-1, with D perhaps matching TRBD1 (6 bases). V lost 2 bases and J lost 8, with 12 bases in between. Looked up from germline, CDR1 is SGHVS and CDR2 is FNYEAQ. This CDR3 comprises 13 residues. CDR3 residues: CASSLYRETEAFF. CDR3 nucleotide sequence: TGTGCCAGCAGCTTATACAGGGAAACCGAAGCTTTCTTT.

The chain joins TRBV28 to TRBJ2-3, with 7 bases matching TRBD2. After removal of 2 bases from V and 5 bases from J, the junction contained 4 bases not matched to a gene. The length of the CDR3 is 14 residues. CDR1 and CDR2 from the germline V gene are MDHEN and SYDVKM. CDR3 bases: TGTGCCAGCAGTTTAAGCGGGGTGGGAGATACGCAGTATTTT. Translated: CASSLSGVGDTQYF.

The CDR3 region has the DNA TGTGCCACCAGCGGCCGGGACTACCATACGCAGTATTTT. This translates into CATSGRDYHTQYF. The chain links TRBV15 to TRBJ2-3, with 7 bases matching TRBD2. Per the germline V gene, CDR1 is LNHNV and CDR2 is YYDKDF (reference sequence). The CDR3 sequence is 13 residues long. V lost 5 bases and J lost 7; bases outside the gene matches: 6.

The chain employs TRBV7-9 and TRBJ2-3; 10 bases agree with TRBD1. V trimming: 4 bases; J trimming: 1 base; junction bases outside the gene matches: 5. This CDR3 has 16 amino acids. Germline V gene lookup returns CDR1 SEHNR and CDR2 FQNEAQ (reference sequence). CDR3: CASSSDRGLGTDTQYF. CDR3 sequence (DNA): TGTGCCAGCAGCTCCGACAGGGGGCTCGGCACAGATACGCAGTATTTT.

The rearrangement uses TRBV9 and TRBJ1-5, with D possibly TRBD1 on 6 matching bases. Germline V gene data show CDR1 as SGDLS and CDR2 as YYNGEE. The CDR3 spans 12 residues. Trimming shortened V by 10 bases and J by 4 bases, and 12 bases separated the two germline ends. CDR3 residues: CALRGGNQPQHF. CDR3 sequence (DNA): TGTGCCCTCAGGGGAGGGAATCAGCCCCAGCATTTT.

J is TRBJ1-5 and V is TRBV6-6; D might be TRBD1 (6 bases). CDR3 length: 14 residues. CDR1 is MNHNY and CDR2 is SVGAGI in the germline V gene (reference sequence). V gave up 11 bases and J gave up 0 bases, with 14 bases separating them. The CDR3 DNA reads as TGTGCCTTTGGGGGGGGCCCTAGCAATCAGCCCCAGCATTTT. Translated: CAFGGGPSNQPQHF.

The chain carries TRBV6-6 and TRBJ1-2; D gene unclear. In germline, CDR1 is MNHNY, CDR2 SVGAGI (reference sequence). Trimming took 2 bases from V and 7 from J, leaving 14 bases between them. There are 14 residues in the CDR3. The CDR3 loop reads CASSYTPGSGGYTF. The CDR3 coding sequence is TGTGCCAGCAGTTACACTCCCGGAAGCGGTGGCTACACCTTC.

This chain joins TRBV2 and TRBJ2-1; possibly TRBD2 for D (6 bases). V was shortened by 8 bases and J by 15 bases, with 17 bases between the two germline ends. Germline V lookup: CDR1 SNHLY, CDR2 FYNNEI. The CDR3 sequence is 11 residues long. The CDR3 coding sequence is TGTGCCAGCGCACGGGGAGGCCCCCCGTTCTTC. This translates into CASARGGPPFF.

The CDR3 sequence is CASSPWRSPLHF. CDR3 bases: TGTGCCAGCAGCCCCTGGAGATCACCCCTCCACTTT. This chain joins TRBV6-5 and TRBJ1-6; D unresolved. The V gene lost 6 bases and the J gene lost 10 bases, with 10 bases spanning the gap. This CDR3 is built from 12 residues. Germline CDR1 and CDR2: MNHEY and SVGAGI.

V usage is TRBV27 and J usage is TRBJ1-2, with TRBD1 identical over 11 bases. The CDR3 consists of 14 residues. V shed 6 bases, J shed 8 bases, and the junction held 8 bases outside the gene matches. CDR1 is MNHEY, CDR2 SMNVEV, per germline (reference sequence). This CDR3 reads CASRPGQGARGYTF. The CDR3 nucleotides read TGTGCCAGCAGACCCGGACAGGGGGCGAGGGGCTACACCTTC.